A few counts support the clone carrying this T cell receptor beta chain. Its antigen is currently unknown. The data derive from a study of T cells in Graves' hyperthyroidism and ophthalmopathy. Study-wide findings and caveats: Model predictions of ophthalmopathy came a median approximately 6.8 months before onset. Researchers report that a 13 V-J model separated ophthalmopathy from stable hyperthyroidism.

Per germline, CDR1 LGHDT and CDR2 YNNKEL (reference sequence). CDR3 length: 14 amino acids. The ends lost 4 bases at V and 3 bases at J; junction bases unmatched: 5. RNA transcripts served as the template for amplifying TCR beta CDR3 regions. HTBI primers were the set used in a first-round RT-PCR of the TCR CDR3. MiXCR, applied by TCRdb to the multiplex PCR reads, yields one record per CDR3 protein. The sample includes almost 500,000 distinct CDR3 sequences, approximately 22% of them seen just once. What was sequenced was blood. The rearrangement uses TRBV3-1 and TRBJ2-7; 8 nucleotides match TRBD1. The receptor was isolated from a woman in her seventies with Graves' ophthalmopathy. The CDR3 region is CASSRRQGYYEQYF. In nucleotides, the CDR3 is TGTGCCAGCAGCCGAAGACAGGGGTACTACGAGCAGTACTTC.